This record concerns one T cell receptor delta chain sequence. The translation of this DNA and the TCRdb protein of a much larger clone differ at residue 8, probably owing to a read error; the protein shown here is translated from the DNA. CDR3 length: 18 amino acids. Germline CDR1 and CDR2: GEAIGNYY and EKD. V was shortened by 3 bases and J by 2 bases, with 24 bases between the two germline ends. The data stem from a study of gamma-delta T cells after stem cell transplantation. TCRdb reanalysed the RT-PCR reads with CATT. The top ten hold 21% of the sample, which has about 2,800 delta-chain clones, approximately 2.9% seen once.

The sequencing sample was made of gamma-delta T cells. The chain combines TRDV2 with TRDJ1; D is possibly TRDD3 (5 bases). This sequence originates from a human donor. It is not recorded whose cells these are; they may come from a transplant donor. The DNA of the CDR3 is TGTGCCTGTGACTCCGTACTGGAGGATAAATGGAAAACCGATAAACTCATCTTT. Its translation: CACDSVLEDKWKTDKLIF.